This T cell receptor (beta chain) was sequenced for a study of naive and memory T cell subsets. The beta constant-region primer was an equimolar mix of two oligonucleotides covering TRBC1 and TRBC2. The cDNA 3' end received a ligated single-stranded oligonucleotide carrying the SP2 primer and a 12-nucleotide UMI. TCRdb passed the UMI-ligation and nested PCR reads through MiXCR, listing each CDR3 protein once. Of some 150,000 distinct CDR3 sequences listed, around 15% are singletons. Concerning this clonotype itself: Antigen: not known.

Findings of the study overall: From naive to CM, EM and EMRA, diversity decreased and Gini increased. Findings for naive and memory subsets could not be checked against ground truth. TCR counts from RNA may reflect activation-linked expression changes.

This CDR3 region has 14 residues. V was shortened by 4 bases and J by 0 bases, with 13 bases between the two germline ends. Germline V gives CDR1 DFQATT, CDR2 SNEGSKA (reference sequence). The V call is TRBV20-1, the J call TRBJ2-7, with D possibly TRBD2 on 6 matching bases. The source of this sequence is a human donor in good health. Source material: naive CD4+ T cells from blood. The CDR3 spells CSAILRDSSYEQYF. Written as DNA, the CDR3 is TGCAGTGCTATTCTAAGGGACTCCTCCTACGAGCAGTACTTC.